These T cell receptor beta chains were read from a single sample in a study of cytomegalovirus exposure and HLA in healthy donors. Method: immunoSEQ multiplex PCR; TCRdb's copy keeps in-frame clones and lacks some. The table lists some 98,000 clones, 80% to 85% of them singletons. The sequenced sample was PBMCs. The source is a man in his forties in good health and CMV-seronegative. Both conserved end residues are part of each CDR3. The D gene is left open where the match is weak. The size of a clone is reported for some rows only, either as once, few or many, or as a class for expanded clones.

>TRBJ2-7|-|-|TRBV7-9
CASTGGRQGIYEQYF
TGTGCCAGCACCGGGGGGAGGCAGGGGATCTACGAGCAGTACTTC
>TRBJ2-5|-|-|TRBV5-1
CASSADSKRVTQYF
TGCGCCAGCAGCGCGGACAGCAAGAGGGTGACCCAGTACTTC
>TRBJ2-1|TRBD2|-|TRBV6-1
CASSGTVLAGGRNEQFF
TGTGCCAGCAGTGGGACGGTACTAGCGGGGGGTCGTAATGAGCAGTTCTTC
>TRBJ2-2|-|few|TRBV7-9
CSSSHLRGTASTGELFF
TGTTCCAGCAGCCATCTCCGGGGGACAGCAAGTACCGGGGAGCTGTTTTTT
>TRBJ1-5|-|-|TRBV4-1
CASSPDVLRNQPQHF
TGCGCCAGCAGCCCAGATGTACTGAGAAATCAGCCCCAGCATTTT
>TRBJ2-7|-|-|TRBV7-6
CASSSRASSYEQYF
TGTGCCAGCAGTTCGCGGGCTAGCTCCTACGAGCAGTACTTC
>TRBJ2-7|-|few|TRBV2
CASSEAWTALYEQYF
TGTGCCAGCAGTGAAGCCTGGACAGCCCTCTACGAGCAGTACTTC
>TRBJ1-5|-|-|TRBV5-5
CASSLQGSSNQPQHF
TGTGCCAGCAGCTTGCAGGGTTCTAGCAATCAGCCCCAGCATTTT
>TRBJ1-1|-|-|TRBV19
CASSQQGPASEAFF
TGTGCCAGTAGTCAGCAGGGCCCGGCCTCAGAAGCTTTCTTT
>TRBJ2-6|-|-|TRBV28
CASSSGSTGANVLTF
TGTGCCAGCAGTTCAGGGTCCACTGGGGCCAACGTCCTGACTTTC
>TRBJ1-5|-|-|TRBV6-1
CAINREYSNQPQHF
TGTGCCATAAACAGGGAATATAGCAATCAGCCCCAGCATTTT
>TRBJ1-1|-|-|TRBV5-8
CASSPILGGGTEAFF
TGTGCCAGCAGCCCAATTCTTGGGGGGGGGACTGAAGCTTTCTTT
>TRBJ2-2|TRBD1|-|TRBV7-3
CASGPQGAKNTGELFF
TGTGCCAGCGGACCCCAGGGGGCGAAGAACACCGGGGAGCTGTTTTTT
>TRBJ2-7|TRBD1|-|TRBV11-2
CASSPGTGTTYEQYF
TGTGCCAGCAGCCCAGGGACAGGGACAACCTACGAGCAGTACTTC
>TRBJ2-7|TRBD2|-|TRBV9
CASSVAGGLGDLYEQYF
TGTGCCAGCAGCGTAGCGGGGGGGCTAGGGGACCTTTACGAGCAGTACTTC
>TRBJ1-3|-|-|TRBV9
CASSVSPGSSGNTIYF
TGTGCCAGCAGCGTATCGCCAGGCTCCTCTGGAAACACCATATATTTT
>TRBJ2-2|TRBD2|few|TRBV7-9
CASLAGVANTGELFF
TGTGCCAGCCTAGCGGGGGTCGCGAACACCGGGGAGCTGTTTTTT
>TRBJ1-1|TRBD1|-|TRBV5-1
CASSLEGQGGLAAFF
TGCGCCAGCAGCTTAGAGGGACAGGGAGGGTTGGCAGCTTTCTTT
>TRBJ2-1|-|-|TRBV9
CASSADGNLYNEQFF
TGTGCCAGCAGCGCGGACGGGAACCTATACAATGAGCAGTTCTTC
>TRBJ2-7|-|-|TRBV28
CASKTGTTSSYEQYF
TGTGCCAGCAAGACCGGGACAACCTCTTCCTACGAGCAGTACTTC
>TRBJ1-5|-|few|TRBV2
CASRETARGAEAQHF
TGTGCCAGCAGGGAGACTGCCCGGGGAGCCGAGGCCCAGCATTTT
>TRBJ2-7|TRBD1|-|TRBV5-6
CASSATQGQGSYEQYF
TGTGCCAGCAGCGCCACACAGGGGCAGGGCTCCTACGAGCAGTACTTC
>TRBJ2-1|TRBD2|-|TRBV9
CASSVSSGGYNEQFF
TGTGCCAGCAGCGTATCTAGCGGGGGGTACAATGAGCAGTTCTTC
>TRBJ2-3|TRBD1|-|TRBV27
CASSLGTGHADTQYF
TGTGCCAGCAGTCTCGGGACAGGGCATGCCGATACGCAGTATTTT
>TRBJ1-1|-|-|TRBV2
CASSPARQTEAFF
TGTGCCAGCAGCCCCGCCAGGCAGACTGAAGCTTTCTTT
>TRBJ1-1|-|-|TRBV25-1
CASSESSRRNTEAFF
TGTGCCAGCAGTGAATCGTCCAGGCGGAACACTGAAGCTTTCTTT
>TRBJ2-5|-|-|TRBV15
CATSRQGMIGETQYF
TGTGCCACCAGCAGGCAGGGTATGATTGGGGAGACCCAGTACTTC
>TRBJ1-5|TRBD1|few|TRBV28
CASSPTGTELGGNQPQHF
TGTGCCAGCAGTCCCACCGGGACAGAGTTAGGTGGCAATCAGCCCCAGCATTTT
>TRBJ2-3|-|-|TRBV6-1
CASSGSGTTSTDTQYF
TGTGCCAGCAGTGGATCCGGGACAACTAGCACAGATACGCAGTATTTT
>TRBJ2-1|-|-|TRBV27
CASSLPGEYEQFF
TGTGCCAGCAGTTTACCGGGAGAATATGAGCAGTTCTTC
>TRBJ2-5|-|-|TRBV4-1
CASSRQGNRDAQETQYF
TGCGCCAGCAGCCGACAAGGGAACCGGGATGCTCAAGAGACCCAGTACTTC
>TRBJ1-1|-|-|TRBV7-9
CASSFGGGTEAFF
TGTGCCAGCAGCTTTGGGGGGGGCACTGAAGCTTTCTTT
>TRBJ1-2|-|once|TRBV6-1
CASSVRGAWSYTF
TGTGCCAGCAGTGTGCGGGGGGCCTGGAGCTACACCTTC
>TRBJ1-4|TRBD1|-|TRBV4-1
CASSQQGGATNEKLFF
TGCGCCAGCAGCCAACAGGGGGGTGCAACTAATGAAAAACTGTTTTTT
>TRBJ2-3|-|-|TRBV5-1
CASSFQAGETDTQYF
TGCGCCAGCAGCTTTCAGGCAGGGGAAACAGATACGCAGTATTTT
>TRBJ1-5|-|-|TRBV9
CASSLAGDNQPQHF
TGTGCCAGCAGCCTAGCGGGGGACAATCAGCCCCAGCATTTT
>TRBJ1-4|-|-|TRBV9
CASSREFGGINEKLFF
TGTGCCAGCAGCCGGGAATTCGGGGGGATTAATGAAAAACTGTTTTTT
>TRBJ1-6|-|-|TRBV6-6
CASTQSGGTYNSPLHF
TGTGCCAGCACCCAGTCTGGGGGCACCTATAATTCACCCCTCCACTTT
>TRBJ2-2|TRBD2|once|TRBV5-1
CASSRGLADTGELFF
TGCGCCAGCAGCCGGGGACTAGCGGACACCGGGGAGCTGTTTTTT
>TRBJ1-5|TRBD1|-|TRBV7-9
CASSTGGATQPQHF
TGTGCCAGCAGCACAGGGGGCGCTACCCAGCCCCAGCATTTT
>TRBJ2-7|-|-|TRBV28
CASSSGQIHEQYF
TGTGCCAGCAGTTCCGGACAAATCCACGAGCAGTACTTC
>TRBJ2-2|-|few|TRBV29-1
CSVGGRLAGELFF
TGCAGCGTTGGCGGGCGGCTAGCCGGGGAGCTGTTTTTT
>TRBJ2-2|TRBD2|-|TRBV5-1
CASSTSTSGGTGELFF
TGCGCCAGCAGCACATCGACTAGCGGGGGCACCGGGGAGCTGTTTTTT
>TRBJ2-1|-|-|TRBV25-1
CASSGRGYEQFF
TGTGCCAGCAGTGGCAGGGGCTATGAGCAGTTCTTC
>TRBJ1-5|-|-|TRBV7-2
CASSFKGGDQPQHF
TGTGCCAGCAGCTTCAAAGGGGGTGATCAGCCCCAGCATTTT
>TRBJ2-2|TRBD1|-|TRBV27
CASSRQGPVQGPLPGELFF
TGTGCCAGCAGTAGACAGGGTCCTGTACAGGGTCCTTTACCCGGGGAGCTGTTTTTT
>TRBJ2-3|TRBD1|-|TRBV2
CATRPAQGAVDTQYF
TGTGCCACCAGACCAGCCCAGGGGGCGGTGGATACGCAGTATTTT
>TRBJ2-2|-|-|TRBV7-6
CASSPSHRDNTGELFF
TGTGCCAGCAGCCCCTCCCACAGGGATAACACCGGGGAGCTGTTTTTT
>TRBJ2-2|TRBD1|-|TRBV12-5
CASGANRGTGELFF
TGTGCTAGTGGTGCAAACAGGGGAACCGGGGAGCTGTTTTTT
>TRBJ2-5|-|once|TRBV5-4
CASSRTGAGEETQYF
TGTGCCAGCAGCCGAACCGGGGCAGGGGAAGAGACCCAGTACTTC
>TRBJ2-7|-|-|TRBV4-3
CASSQDWGHTPYEQYF
TGCGCCAGCAGCCAAGATTGGGGACATACCCCCTACGAGCAGTACTTC
>TRBJ2-1|-|-|TRBV25-1
CASSDVGGQPEQFF
TGTGCCAGCAGTGACGTTGGGGGCCAGCCCGAGCAGTTCTTC
>TRBJ2-3|-|-|TRBV7-2
CASSWGSDRMDTDTQYF
TGTGCCAGCAGCTGGGGCTCGGACCGAATGGACACAGATACGCAGTATTTT
>TRBJ2-7|-|-|TRBV7-2
CASSLATAWPAWEQYF
TGTGCCAGCAGCTTAGCCACAGCATGGCCTGCGTGGGAGCAGTACTTC
>TRBJ1-1|TRBD1|-|TRBV10-3
CAISDTGGTEAFF
TGTGCCATCAGTGATACAGGGGGCACTGAAGCTTTCTTT
>TRBJ1-5|TRBD1|few|TRBV5-1
CASSKGQGGQPQHF
TGCGCCAGCAGCAAAGGACAGGGCGGTCAGCCCCAGCATTTT
>TRBJ1-2|-|few|TRBV2
CASNQGGYTF
TGTGCCAGCAATCAGGGTGGCTACACCTTC